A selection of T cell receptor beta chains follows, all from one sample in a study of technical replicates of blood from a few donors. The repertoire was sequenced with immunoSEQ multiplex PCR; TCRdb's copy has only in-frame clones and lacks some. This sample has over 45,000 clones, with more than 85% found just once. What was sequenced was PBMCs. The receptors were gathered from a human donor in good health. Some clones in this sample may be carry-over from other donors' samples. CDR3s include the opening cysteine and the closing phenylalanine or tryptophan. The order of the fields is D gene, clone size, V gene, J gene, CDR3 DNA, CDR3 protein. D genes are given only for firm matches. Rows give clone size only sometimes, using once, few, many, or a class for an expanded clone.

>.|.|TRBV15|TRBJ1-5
TGTGCCACCAGCAGAGTAGAACAGCCCCAGCATTTT
CATSRVEQPQHF
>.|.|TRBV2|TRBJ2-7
TGTGCCAGCAACTCGGAGGGTTCCTACGAGCAGTACTTC
CASNSEGSYEQYF
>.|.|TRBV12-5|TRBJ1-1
TGTGCTAGTGGTTCCCCCTCGGGTAGCACTGAAGCTTTCTTT
CASGSPSGSTEAFF
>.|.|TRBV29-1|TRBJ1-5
TGCAGCGCCTCCGACGGGTTCCTCGGGAATCAGCCCCAGCATTTT
CSASDGFLGNQPQHF
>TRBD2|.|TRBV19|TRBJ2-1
TGTGCCAGTACCCTGGGGCTAGCGGGAGCCGGTGAGCAGTTCTTC
CASTLGLAGAGEQFF
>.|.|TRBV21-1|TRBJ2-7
TGTGCCCGCCTCACTGAGCGGCGGTACGAGCAGTACTTC
CARLTERRYEQYF
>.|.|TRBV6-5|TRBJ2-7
TGTGCCAGCAGTCGTGAACGCAGGGGATCCTACGAGCAGTACTTC
CASSRERRGSYEQYF
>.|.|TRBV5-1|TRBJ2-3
TGCGCCAGCAGCTTGGGTCTTCCAGATACGCAGTATTTT
CASSLGLPDTQYF
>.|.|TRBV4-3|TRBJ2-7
TGCGCCAGCAGCCAAGGTTACCCTACCTACGAGCAGTACTTC
CASSQGYPTYEQYF
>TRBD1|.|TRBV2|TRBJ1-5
TGTGCCAGCAGAGGGACAGGGTTTCAGCCCCAGCATTTT
CASRGTGFQPQHF
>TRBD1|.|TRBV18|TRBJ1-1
TGTGCCAGCTCGACAGGGAAGGACACTGAAGCTTTCTTT
CASSTGKDTEAFF
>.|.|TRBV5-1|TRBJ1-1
TGCGCCAGCAGCTCTAGCATCGCGGGGTCCATGAACACTGAAGCTTTCTTT
CASSSSIAGSMNTEAFF
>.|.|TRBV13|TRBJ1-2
TGTGCCAGCAGCTTAGGGAGTTATGGCTACACCTTC
CASSLGSYGYTF
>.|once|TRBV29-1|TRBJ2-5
TGCAGCGTTGAAGGGCGGGTACAAGAGACCCAGTACTTC
CSVEGRVQETQYF
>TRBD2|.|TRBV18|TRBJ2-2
TGTGCCAGCTCGCCGCCAAACACGGGACTAGCGACTTCGGGGACCGGGGAGCTGTTTTTT
CASSPPNTGLATSGTGELFF
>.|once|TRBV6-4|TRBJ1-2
TGTGCCAGCAGTGACTCCGAGGCTGGCTACACCTTC
CASSDSEAGYTF
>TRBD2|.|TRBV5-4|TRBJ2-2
TGTGCCAGCAGCCTACGACTATCCAGCGGGAGCGCCGGGGAGCTGTTTTTT
CASSLRLSSGSAGELFF
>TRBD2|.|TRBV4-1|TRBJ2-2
TGCGCCAGCAGTCAGGGGGGACTAGCGGGAGCTGGCACCGGGGAGCTGTTTTTT
CASSQGGLAGAGTGELFF
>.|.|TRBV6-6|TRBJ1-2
TGTGCCAGCAGTTCCGACAGAGGCTATGGCTACACCTTC
CASSSDRGYGYTF
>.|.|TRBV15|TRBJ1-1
TGTGCCACCAGCAGGGGGGACACGGGAAACACTGAAGCTTTCTTT
CATSRGDTGNTEAFF
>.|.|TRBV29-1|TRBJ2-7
TGCAGCGCCATCCTCCGGAGCTCCTACGAGCAGTACTTC
CSAILRSSYEQYF
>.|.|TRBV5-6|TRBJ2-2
TGTGCCAGCAGCTTGATCTCCTACGCCGGGGAGCTGTTTTTT
CASSLISYAGELFF
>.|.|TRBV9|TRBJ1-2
TGTGCCAGCAGCGTCCCCGGGGGGGGGAATGGCTACACCTTC
CASSVPGGGNGYTF
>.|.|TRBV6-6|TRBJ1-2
TGTGCCAGCAGTTTGGGGAGCTATGGCTACACCTTC
CASSLGSYGYTF
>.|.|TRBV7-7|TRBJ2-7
TGTGCCAGCAGCTTAAGCCAGGGGAGCGAGCAGTACTTC
CASSLSQGSEQYF
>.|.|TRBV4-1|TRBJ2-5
TGCGCCAGCAGCCAAGATCTTAGCGTCGGAGAGACCCAGTACTTC
CASSQDLSVGETQYF
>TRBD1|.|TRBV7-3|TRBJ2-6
TGTGCCAGCAAAACGACAGGGGTTCTCTCTGGGGCCAACGTCCTGACTTTC
CASKTTGVLSGANVLTF
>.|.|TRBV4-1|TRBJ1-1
TGCGCCAGCAGCCAAGTATGGGAGGGAGGCACTGAAGCTTTCTTT
CASSQVWEGGTEAFF
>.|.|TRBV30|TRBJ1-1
TGTGCCTGGAGCCGGGTGCCAGCTTTCTTT
CAWSRVPAFF
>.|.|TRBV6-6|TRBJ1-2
TGTGCCAGCAGCCCCGAACAGATTTATGGCTACACCTTC
CASSPEQIYGYTF
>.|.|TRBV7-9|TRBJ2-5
TGTGCCAGCAGCCCCTGGGCCCTCGAAGAGACCCAGTACTTC
CASSPWALEETQYF
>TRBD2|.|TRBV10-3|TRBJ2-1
TGTGCCATCAGTGAGGGGGCGGGAGCTTCCTACAATGAGCAGTTCTTC
CAISEGAGASYNEQFF
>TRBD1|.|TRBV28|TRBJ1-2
TGTGCCAGCAGTTCCGGGGACAGAGTGAACTATGGCTACACCTTC
CASSSGDRVNYGYTF
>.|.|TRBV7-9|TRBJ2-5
TGTGCCAGCAGCCCTAGAGGGAGCGGTACTCAAGAGACCCAGTACTTC
CASSPRGSGTQETQYF
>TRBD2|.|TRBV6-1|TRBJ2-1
TGTGCCAGCATTCAGGGACTAGCGTCAACGGAGCAGTTCTTC
CASIQGLASTEQFF
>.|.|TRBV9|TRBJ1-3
TGTGCCAGCAGTCGAGGAGGAAATTCTGGAAACACCATATATTTT
CASSRGGNSGNTIYF
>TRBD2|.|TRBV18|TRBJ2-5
TGTGCCAGCTCACCTCGGGCGGGAGAGGTCGAGACCCAGTACTTC
CASSPRAGEVETQYF
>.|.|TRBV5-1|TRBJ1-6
TGCGCCAGCAGCTTGGTCTCGTCACTTTTTAATTCACCCCTCCACTTT
CASSLVSSLFNSPLHF
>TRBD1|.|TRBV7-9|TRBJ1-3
TGTGCCAGCAGCCCCACGACAGGGGGCGCTTCTGGAAACACCATATATTTT
CASSPTTGGASGNTIYF
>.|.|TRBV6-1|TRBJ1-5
TGTGCCAGCAGTGAATCTCCAGTTCAGTCCGGGGGGGCCCGCGGACAGCCCCAGCATTTT
CASSESPVQSGGARGQPQHF
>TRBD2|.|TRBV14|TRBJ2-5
TGTGCCAGCAGCCAAGGCTTGTGGGAGGGGCCCGGGGAGACCCAGTACTTC
CASSQGLWEGPGETQYF
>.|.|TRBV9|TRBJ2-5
TGTGCCAGCAGCGTAGATGACTCGGGGACCCAGTACTTC
CASSVDDSGTQYF
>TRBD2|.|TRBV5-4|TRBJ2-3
TGTGCCAGCAGCAGGGGGGCGACTAGCGGGAGGTCAGATACGCAGTATTTT
CASSRGATSGRSDTQYF
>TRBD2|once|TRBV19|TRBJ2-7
TGTGCCAGTAGTATGGGACTAGCGGGCGAGCAGTACTTC
CASSMGLAGEQYF
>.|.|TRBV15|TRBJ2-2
TGTGCCACCAGCATAACTGCGAACACCGGGGAGCTGTTTTTT
CATSITANTGELFF
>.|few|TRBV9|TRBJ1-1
TGTGCCAGCAGCGTAGAACAGGGTCGAACTGAAGCTTTCTTT
CASSVEQGRTEAFF
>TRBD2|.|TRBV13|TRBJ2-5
TGTGCCAGCAGCTCCAGGACTAGCGGGGGGCTAGGCGAGACCCAGTACTTC
CASSSRTSGGLGETQYF
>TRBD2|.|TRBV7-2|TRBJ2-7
TGTGCCAGCACCCCGATAGCGGGAGCTCGCGAGCAGTACTTC
CASTPIAGAREQYF
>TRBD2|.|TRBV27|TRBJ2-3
TGTGCCAGCAAAACCTTACGGGGGGGCATCACAGATACGCAGTATTTT
CASKTLRGGITDTQYF
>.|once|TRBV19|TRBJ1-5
TGTGCCAGTAGTTTTCAAGCGCGGCAGCCCCAGCATTTT
CASSFQARQPQHF
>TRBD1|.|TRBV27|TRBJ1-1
TGTGCCAGCAGCTCAGGGGGCTCGGGCACTGAAGCTTTCTTT
CASSSGGSGTEAFF
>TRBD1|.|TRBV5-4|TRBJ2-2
TGTGCCAGCACCGCGATGCGGAACAGGGGGGATTCCGGGGAGCTGTTTTTT
CASTAMRNRGDSGELFF
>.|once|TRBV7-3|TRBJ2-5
TGTGCCAGCAGCCGAGGGGGTAGAGAGACCCAGTACTTC
CASSRGGRETQYF
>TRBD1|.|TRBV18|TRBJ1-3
TGTGCCAGCTCACCGACAGGGAGCTCTGGAAACACCATATATTTT
CASSPTGSSGNTIYF